These T cell receptor beta chains were read from a single sample in a study of graft-versus-host responses after intestinal transplantation. Data came from immunoSEQ multiplex PCR; TCRdb stores just in-frame clones and leaves some out. The sample holds 35,000 to 45,000 clones, approximately 95% seen once. Source: PBMCs, taken around 720 days after intestinal transplantation. The receptors shown here come from a human patient who received an intestinal transplant, so some T cells may come from the graft donor. Both conserved end residues are part of each CDR3. D genes are given only for firm matches.

d_call	j_call	v_call	cdr3_aa
-	TRBJ1-1	TRBV9	CASSVAGDTEAFF
-	TRBJ2-1	TRBV7-9	CASSIRGAGAIEQFF
TRBD2	TRBJ2-1	TRBV6-5	CASSSVVAGAFNEQFF
TRBD2	TRBJ2-1	TRBV10-3	CAISGSGTSGTDHSYNEQFF
-	TRBJ1-1	TRBV6-1	CASTRGYDITEAFF
-	TRBJ2-7	TRBV4-2	CASSQDWSYEQYF
-	TRBJ2-7	TRBV6-6	CASSYDGSYEQYF
-	TRBJ2-1	TRBV29-1	CSVAAGRDEQFF
TRBD2	TRBJ2-1	TRBV7-9	CASSLDGTSTLEQFF
TRBD2	TRBJ2-3	TRBV30	CAWRGLAGRGVLGTQYF
-	TRBJ2-1	TRBV4-1	CASSHSRGEQFF
-	TRBJ1-1	TRBV6-5	CASSVGSLNTEAFF
-	TRBJ2-7	TRBV6-6	CASSPSLAKTYEQYF
-	TRBJ2-2	TRBV7-3	CASRLNRNTGELFF
-	TRBJ1-3	TRBV18	CASSPSPDSGNTIYF
TRBD1	TRBJ2-7	TRBV6-4	CASSGWGTGPDYEQYF
-	TRBJ1-1	TRBV6-6	CASRPIRGFTEAFF
-	TRBJ1-1	TRBV5-5	CASSSVWTGTTEAFF
-	TRBJ1-2	TRBV7-5	CASSPQDTYGYTF
TRBD1	TRBJ1-5	TRBV5-8	CASSPGTGLLRPQHF
TRBD1	TRBJ1-5	TRBV6-5	CASSYSDRGKPQHF
-	TRBJ2-2	TRBV11-3	CASSLGLKTGELFF
-	TRBJ1-3	TRBV5-1	CASSDDGSSGNTIYF
TRBD1	TRBJ1-5	TRBV6-6	CALTGRGNSNQPQHF
TRBD1	TRBJ2-1	TRBV27	CASSRYPGQGTMSSYNEQFF
TRBD2	TRBJ2-7	TRBV7-3	CASSAILAGVDEQYF
-	TRBJ2-1	TRBV28	CASSILPVSSYNEQFF
TRBD2	TRBJ2-1	TRBV2	CASSPTSATYNEQFF
TRBD2	TRBJ2-5	TRBV7-9	CASSRRAGVSVKETQYF
-	TRBJ1-5	TRBV6-5	CASSAEENQPQHF
-	TRBJ2-1	TRBV9	CASSVAGSAYNEQFF
TRBD2	TRBJ2-7	TRBV7-6	CASSFLPSGSYEQYF
TRBD1	TRBJ2-7	TRBV6-5	CASSYPWTGSYEQYF
-	TRBJ1-5	TRBV5-5	CASSYRARMAGQPQHF
-	TRBJ2-3	TRBV7-6	CASSQRQGGPSTDTQYF
-	TRBJ2-7	TRBV6-1	CASSELAPRSSYEQYF
-	TRBJ2-2	TRBV7-7	CASSLGGPPGELFF
TRBD2	TRBJ2-3	TRBV5-1	CASSFTSGGLDTQYF
-	TRBJ2-3	TRBV19	CASSLGLATDTQYF
TRBD1	TRBJ2-1	TRBV5-1	CASSPRTGGGSGGEQFF
TRBD1	TRBJ1-4	TRBV5-1	CASSYLPGQGAIKEKLFF
-	TRBJ1-6	TRBV11-1	CASSPSPWSSYNSPLHF
-	TRBJ2-1	TRBV23-1	CASSQSIGSSYNEQFF
-	TRBJ2-5	TRBV28	CASSLHPWTDQYF
-	TRBJ2-3	TRBV5-4	CASSPEARSDTQYF